The 9 T cell receptor beta chains below come from one sample, sequenced in a study of T cell responses to AZD1222 COVID-19 vaccine. Data came from immunoSEQ multiplex PCR; TCRdb stores just in-frame clones and leaves some out. Of about 95,000 clones detected, around nine tenths appear once; the ten largest clones hold around 4%. The sequencing used peripheral blood, collected on day 0 of AZD1222 vaccination. These TCRs come from an adult in good health.

The chain carries TRBV7-9 and TRBJ1-5; 9 positions match TRBD1. Germline V gene lookup returns CDR1 SEHNR and CDR2 FQNEAQ (reference sequence). This CDR3 is built from 15 residues. Germline trimming cut 5 bases from V and 4 bases from J; bases unmatched to any gene: 6. CDR3 loop: CASSPTGTGNQPQHF. CDR3 nucleotides: TGTGCCAGCAGCCCCACCGGGACAGGGAATCAGCCCCAGCATTTT.

The chain couples TRBV7-8 to TRBJ1-5; 10 positions match TRBD1. J was trimmed by 5 bases and V by 5 bases; bases with no gene match: 3. This CDR3 region has 14 residues. In germline, CDR1 is SGHVS, CDR2 FQNEAQ. CDR3 loop: CASSRQGAYQPQHF. The CDR3 bases are TGTGCCAGCAGCCGACAGGGGGCCTATCAGCCCCAGCATTTT.

In nucleotides, the CDR3 is TGCGCCAGCAGTACAGGGGGCGGGAGCACTGAAGCTTTCTTT. It codes for CASSTGGGSTEAFF. The V and J genes are TRBV10-2 and TRBJ1-1, with 9 bases aligning to TRBD1. Germline CDR1 and CDR2: WSHSY and SAAADI. The ends lost 5 bases at V and 4 bases at J; junction bases unmatched: 5. The CDR3 extends over 14 amino acids.

The CDR3 DNA sequence: TGTGCCAGTGGGTCGGGGCTCAGCTCCTACAATGAGCAGTTCTTC. Translating gives CASGSGLSSYNEQFF. The chain employs TRBV2 and TRBJ2-1, with D perhaps matching TRBD1 or TRBD2 (5 bases each). This CDR3 region has 15 residues. The germline V gene has CDR1 SNHLY and CDR2 FYNNEI. Trimming took 9 bases from V and 0 from J, leaving 15 bases between them.

The gene calls are TRBV11-3 and TRBJ2-3, with D perhaps assigned TRBD1 or TRBD2 (5 bases each). Germline CDR1 and CDR2: SGHNT and YENEEA. This CDR3 comprises 15 residues. The V end lost 5 bases, the J end lost 4 bases, and 16 bases lay between the germline ends. The chain's CDR3 is CASSPAGDVADTQYF. CDR3 nucleotides: TGTGCCAGCAGCCCCGCCGGGGACGTCGCAGATACGCAGTATTTT.

The chain combines TRBV10-1 with TRBJ2-3, with a possible D match to TRBD2 (7 bases). From germline, CDR1 is WNHNN and CDR2 SYGVQD (reference sequence). This CDR3 is 18 amino acids long. V was clipped by 2 bases and J by 4 bases, with 22 bases between them. Written as DNA, the CDR3 is TGCGCCAGCAGTGAGACTCTAGCGAGGGGGGGCCCTTCAGATACGCAGTATTTT. It translates to CASSETLARGGPSDTQYF.

The chain combines TRBV29-1 with TRBJ1-1; D not certain. V lost 6 bases, J lost 4 bases, and 15 bases lay in between. Germline-derived CDR1 and CDR2 are SQVTM and ANQGSEA. The CDR3 has 13 amino acids. CDR3 nucleotides: TGCAGCGTGACTCAGGCGGAGGGCACTGAAGCTTTCTTT. Protein sequence: CSVTQAEGTEAFF. Drawing the rest from reference TRBV29-1 and TRBJ1-1, the complete variable domain is SAVISQKPSRDICQRGTSLTIQCQVDSQVTMMFWYRQQPGQSLTLIATANQGSEATYESGFVIDKFPISRPNLTFSTLTVSNMSPEDSSIYLCSVTQAEGTEAFFGQGTRLTVV.

The chain couples TRBV2 to TRBJ1-6, with D possibly TRBD1 on 5 matching bases. Trimming took off 3 bases at V and 10 bases at J, with 16 bases between the two ends. Looked up from germline, CDR1 is SNHLY and CDR2 is FYNNEI. The CDR3 is 15 amino acids. DNA of the CDR3: TGTGCCAGCAGTGAGAGGCGCCAGGGAAGCTCACCCCTCCACTTT. Translating gives CASSERRQGSSPLHF. The variable domain in full, with the rest retrieved from reference TRBV2 and TRBJ1-6, is EPEVTQTPSHQVTQMGQEVILRCVPISNHLYFYWYRQILGQKVEFLVSFYNNEISEKSEIFDDQFSVERPDGSNFTLKIRSTKLEDSAMYFCASSERRQGSSPLHFGNGTRLTVT.

V gene TRBV25-1 combines with J gene TRBJ1-1, with D perhaps matching TRBD1 (5 bases). CDR3 length: 13 amino acids. Trimming took off 6 bases at V and 7 bases at J, with 15 bases between the two ends. CDR1 is MGHDK, CDR2 SYGVNS, per germline. Here the CDR3 reads CASSPYSQGEAFF. CDR3 in DNA: TGTGCCAGCAGCCCCTACTCCCAGGGTGAAGCTTTCTTT.